Below, 12 T cell receptor beta chains from the same sample are listed, as sequenced in a study of molecular identifiers for immune sequencing clone quantification. TCRdb itself ran the PCR reads through MiXCR, one entry per CDR3 protein. The sample lists over 85,000 distinct CDR3 sequences; about 35% were seen once. The sequenced material came from naive CD8+ T cells from blood, with Jurkat cell RNA spiked in. Subset indicated: FACS-sorted CD8+CD4-CCR7+CD45RA+ naive T cells. These receptor sequences come from a human donor in good health. Some libraries in this study had Jurkat cell RNA spiked in.

This clonotype was recorded at least ten times. The chain recombines TRBV12-3 or TRBV12-4 with TRBJ2-3; D perhaps matches TRBD1 (5 bases). The CDR3 covers 14 residues. Trimming pared 3 bases from V and 4 bases from J, leaving 11 bases between. The CDR3 DNA reads as TGTGCCAGCAGTTTCTACCAGGGCGCAGATACGCAGTATTTT. This translates into CASSFYQGADTQYF.

On this clonotype: A read error may be the cause here, since a much bigger clone is one base away. CDR3 loop: CACSPSGMTQYF. CDR3 nucleotide sequence: TGTGCCTGCAGCCCTAGCGGGATGACGCAGTATTTT. This chain connects TRBV6-5 to TRBJ2-3, with 9 bases aligning to TRBD2. This CDR3 spans 12 amino acids. Per germline, CDR1 MNHEY and CDR2 SVGAGI.

Turning to this clonotype: A read error may produce the germline difference seen at one junction end. The chain recombines TRBV28 with TRBJ2-3, with 7 nucleotides matching TRBD1. Germline values: CDR1 MDHEN, CDR2 SYDVKM. CDR3 size: 15 residues. For the CDR3, the DNA is TGTGCCAGCAGTTTATGGGGGACAGCCACAGATACGCAGAATTTT. This translates into CASSLWGTATDTQNF. The variable domain in full, with the rest retrieved from reference TRBV28 and TRBJ2-3, is DVKVTQSSRYLVKRTGEKVFLECVQDMDHENMFWYRQDPGLGLRLIYFSYDVKMKEKGDIPEGYSVSREKKERFSLILESASTNQTSMYLCASSLWGTATDTQNFGPGTRLTVL.

This clonotype was picked up a small number of times. V and J are TRBV24-1 and TRBJ2-2; D unresolved. V shed 9 bases and J shed 1 base, with 2 bases lying between them. The CDR3 spans 11 residues. Germline V CDR1 and CDR2: KGHDR, SFDVKD. The CDR3 sequence: CATENTGELFF. CDR3 nucleotides: TGTGCCACCGAGAACACCGGGGAGCTGTTTTTT.

As to this clonotype: One junction end does not reproduce the germline sequence, and a read error may be involved. The chain is built from TRBV6-5 and TRBJ1-1; D is unclear. Looked up from germline, CDR1 is MNHEY and CDR2 is SVGAGI. CDR3 length: 15 amino acids. CDR3 coding DNA: TGTGCCAGCAGCCTTATCCCGGGCGGGAACACTGAAGCTTCCTTT. Translating gives CASSLIPGGNTEASF.

This clonotype showed up many times. The CDR3 sequence: CASSSLLATDTQYF. In DNA, the CDR3 is TGTGCCAGCAGTTCGCTCCTAGCAACAGATACGCAGTATTTT. The genes are TRBV12-3 or TRBV12-4 and TRBJ2-3; possible D gene TRBD2, 5 bases. The CDR3 length is 14 residues. V lost 4 bases, J lost 3 bases, and 11 bases lay in between.

This clonotype was observed a handful of times. This may be a read error: a much more frequent sequence differs by one nucleotide. The chain joins TRBV6-6 to TRBJ2-7; possible D gene TRBD1, 6 bases. The V and J ends lost 6 bases and 3 bases respectively, with 15 bases between them. This CDR3 is 14 amino acids long. Germline V gene data show CDR1 as MNHNY and CDR2 as SVGAGI (reference sequence). The CDR3, as DNA: TGTGCCAGCAGCCTGGGGGCGATCGGCTACGAGCAGTACTTC. It specifies CASSLGAIGYEQYF.

This clonotype was observed many times. The rearrangement links TRBV20-1 to TRBJ2-7; 7 positions agree with TRBD1. V shed 4 bases and J 3 bases; nucleotides not matched to a gene: 3. The germline V gene encodes CDR1 DFQATT and CDR2 SNEGSKA (reference sequence). The length of the CDR3 is 12 residues. CDR3 bases: TGCAGTGCTACGGACAGGAACTACGAGCAGTACTTC. This encodes CSATDRNYEQYF.

This clonotype was seen a few times. V usage is TRBV28 and J usage is TRBJ1-4; 9 bases map to TRBD1. The V gene's germline CDR1 is MDHEN and CDR2 SYDVKM. J gave up 3 bases and V 0 bases, and 5 bases lay outside the gene matches. The CDR3 length is 17 residues. CDR3 sequence: CASSLWDRGFSNEKLFF. CDR3 DNA: TGTGCCAGCAGTTTATGGGACAGGGGCTTTTCTAATGAAAAACTGTTTTTT. Looking up the rest from reference TRBV28 and TRBJ1-4 gives the full variable domain: DVKVTQSSRYLVKRTGEKVFLECVQDMDHENMFWYRQDPGLGLRLIYFSYDVKMKEKGDIPEGYSVSREKKERFSLILESASTNQTSMYLCASSLWDRGFSNEKLFFGSGTQLSVL.

Note on this clonotype: Lacking the conserved final phenylalanine or tryptophan, this CDR3 likely reflects a read error. This rearrangement joins TRBV28 to TRBJ1-5; tentatively, D is TRBD1 (6 bases). CDR3 length: 15 residues. Germline V gives CDR1 MDHEN, CDR2 SYDVKM. The germline V and J ends were trimmed by 2 bases and 5 bases, with 13 bases remaining between them. CDR3 bases: TGTGCCAGCAGTTTAGGGCGTACAGGGTATCAGCCCCAGCATCTT. It codes for CASSLGRTGYQPQHL.

This clonotype was counted a few times. This chain links TRBV20-1 with TRBJ1-4, with D perhaps matching TRBD1 (5 bases). With 6 bases removed from V and 3 bases from J, the gap between germline ends came to 11 bases. Germline CDR1 and CDR2: DFQATT and SNEGSKA (reference sequence). The length of the CDR3 is 13 residues. CDR3 sequence reads: CSARQRANEKLFF. The CDR3 DNA sequence: TGCAGTGCCAGACAGCGAGCTAATGAAAAACTGTTTTTT.

Comments on this clonotype: Compared with germline, one end of the junction differs, possibly owing to a read error. CDR3: CASSFWTLRRKNQETLYF. The CDR3 DNA reads as TGTGCCAGCAGCTTTTGGACCTTGCGGAGAAAGAATCAAGAGACCCTGTACTTC. This chain joins TRBV7-8 and TRBJ2-5; no clear D gene. The CDR3 sequence is 18 residues long. Germline V lookup: CDR1 SGHVS, CDR2 FQNEAQ.